A few counts support the clone carrying this TCR beta chain. This CDR3 region has 17 residues. Trimming pared 0 bases from V and 2 bases from J, leaving 16 bases between. Germline values: CDR1 LGHDT, CDR2 YNNKEL (reference sequence). This specimen belongs to a study of spatial heterogeneity in lung cancer. A single record per CDR3 protein comes from TCRdb applying MiXCR to the 5' RACE reads. The table lists about 44,000 distinct CDR3 sequences, roughly an eighth of them singletons. As for time point: sample taken at primary tumor resection. Without sorting, whole RNA was sequenced from tumor, nontumor lung or frozen PBMC.

This sequence joins TRBV3-1 and TRBJ1-1; D uncertain. Sample: PBMCs, taken at surgery. This receptor was identified in a male donor with early-stage non-small cell lung cancer. In DNA, the CDR3 is TGTGCCAGCAGCCAAGATGGCTTTTCCTTCACTAACACTGAAGCTTTCTTT. It is translated as CASSQDGFSFTNTEAFF. The full variable domain, rest sourced from reference TRBV3-1 and TRBJ1-1, is DTAVSQTPKYLVTQMGNDKSIKCEQNLGHDTMYWYKQDSKKFLKIMFSYNNKELIINETVPNRFSPKSPDKAHLNLHINSLELGDSAVYFCASSQDGFSFTNTEAFFGQGTRLTVV.